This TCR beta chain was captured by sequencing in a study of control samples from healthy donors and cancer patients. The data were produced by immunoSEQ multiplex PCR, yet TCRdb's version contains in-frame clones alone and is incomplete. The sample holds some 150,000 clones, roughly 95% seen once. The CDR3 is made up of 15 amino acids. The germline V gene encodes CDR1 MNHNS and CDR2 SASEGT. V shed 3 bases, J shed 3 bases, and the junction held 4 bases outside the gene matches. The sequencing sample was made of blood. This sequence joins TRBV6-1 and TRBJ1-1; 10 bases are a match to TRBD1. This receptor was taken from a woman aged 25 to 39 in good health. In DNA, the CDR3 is TGTGCCAGCAGTGAGGGACAGGGGCTGGACACTGAAGCTTTCTTT. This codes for CASSEGQGLDTEAFF.